This T cell receptor beta chain was captured by sequencing in a study of blood T cell repertoires in COVID-19. Study-level information: Collection of acute and convalescent COVID-19 samples took place in the United States, Italy and Spain. PBMCs, B-cell-depleted T cells, or T cells were the source of the cDNA or gDNA that made up the material.

There are 14 residues in the CDR3. The germline V gene encodes CDR1 LNHDA and CDR2 SQIVND (reference sequence). J was trimmed by 5 bases and V by 2 bases; bases with no gene match: 4. Under the authors' procedure: Quantification of nucleated cells was approximated via reference gene primer amplification. Sequenced by immunoSEQ multiplex PCR; TCRdb stores in-frame clones only, minus some. V and J calls and clone size are copied from that table; D and trimming were computed from the DNA. The repertoire holds over 300,000 clones, with approximately 85% as singletons. V gene TRBV19 combines with J gene TRBJ1-2; 8 bases are a match to TRBD1. The source material was peripheral blood. The TCR originated in a woman between 50 and 59 years old with acute or convalescent COVID-19. The CDR3 DNA reads TGTGCCAGTAGTATATCAGGGACAGGTTATGGCTACACCTTC. Protein: CASSISGTGYGYTF. Based on the CDR3 plus reference TRBV19 and TRBJ1-2, the full variable domain is DGGITQSPKYLFRKEGQNVTLSCEQNLNHDAMYWYRQDPGQGLRLIYYSQIVNDFQKGDIAEGYSVSREKKESFPLTVTSAQKNPTAFYLCASSISGTGYGYTFGSGTRLTVV.